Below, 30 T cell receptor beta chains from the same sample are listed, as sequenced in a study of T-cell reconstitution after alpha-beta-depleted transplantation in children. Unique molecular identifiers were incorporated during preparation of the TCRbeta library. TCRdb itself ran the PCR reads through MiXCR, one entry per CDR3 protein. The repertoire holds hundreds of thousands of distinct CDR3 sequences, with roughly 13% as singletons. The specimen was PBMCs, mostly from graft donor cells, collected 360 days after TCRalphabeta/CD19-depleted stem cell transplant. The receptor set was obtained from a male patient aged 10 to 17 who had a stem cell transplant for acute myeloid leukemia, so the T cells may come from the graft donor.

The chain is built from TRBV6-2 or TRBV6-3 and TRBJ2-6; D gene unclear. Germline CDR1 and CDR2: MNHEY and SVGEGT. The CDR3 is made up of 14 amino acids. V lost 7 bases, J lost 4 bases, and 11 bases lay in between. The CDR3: CASKRISGANVLTF. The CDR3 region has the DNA TGTGCCAGCAAGAGGATCAGCGGGGCCAACGTCCTGACTTTC.

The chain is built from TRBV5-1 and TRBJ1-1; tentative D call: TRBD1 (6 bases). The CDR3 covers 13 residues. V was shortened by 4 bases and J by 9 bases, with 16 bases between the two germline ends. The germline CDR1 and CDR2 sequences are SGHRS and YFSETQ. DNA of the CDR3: TGCGCCAGCAGCAAGGACAGTTTCGCGAAAGCTTTCTTT. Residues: CASSKDSFAKAFF. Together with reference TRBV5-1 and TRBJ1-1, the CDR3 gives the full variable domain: KAGVTQTPRYLIKTRGQQVTLSCSPISGHRSVSWYQQTPGQGLQFLFEYFSETQRNKGNFPGRFSGRQFSNSRSEMNVSTLELGDSALYLCASSKDSFAKAFFGQGTRLTVV.

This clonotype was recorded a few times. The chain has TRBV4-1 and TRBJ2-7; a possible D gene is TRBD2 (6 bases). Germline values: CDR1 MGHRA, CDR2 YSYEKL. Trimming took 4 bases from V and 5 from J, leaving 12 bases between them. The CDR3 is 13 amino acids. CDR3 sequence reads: CASSLPGVDEQYF. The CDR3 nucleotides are TGCGCCAGCAGCCTCCCGGGAGTTGACGAGCAGTACTTC.

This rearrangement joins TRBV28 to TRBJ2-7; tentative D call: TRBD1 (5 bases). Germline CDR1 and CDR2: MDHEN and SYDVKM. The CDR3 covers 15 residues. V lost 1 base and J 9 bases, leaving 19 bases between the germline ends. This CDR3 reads CASSLSAGNFNGQYF. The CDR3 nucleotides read TGTGCCAGCAGTTTATCGGCAGGGAACTTCAACGGGCAGTACTTC.

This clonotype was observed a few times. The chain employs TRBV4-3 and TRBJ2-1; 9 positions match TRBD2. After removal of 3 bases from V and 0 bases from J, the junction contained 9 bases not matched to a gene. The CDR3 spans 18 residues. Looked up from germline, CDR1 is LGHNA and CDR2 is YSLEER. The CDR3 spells CASSHPRLAASSYNEQFF. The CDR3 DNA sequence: TGCGCCAGCAGCCATCCCCGACTAGCGGCGAGCTCCTACAATGAGCAGTTCTTC.

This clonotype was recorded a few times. The CDR3 region is CASSAGLAGGRQETQYF. The CDR3 bases are TGTGCCAGCAGCGCGGGACTAGCGGGAGGCCGTCAAGAGACCCAGTACTTC. V and J are TRBV9 and TRBJ2-5; TRBD2 matches 15 bases. The V gene's germline CDR1 is SGDLS and CDR2 YYNGEE. V shed 3 bases and J 2 bases; nucleotides not matched to a gene: 5. The CDR3 contains 17 residues.

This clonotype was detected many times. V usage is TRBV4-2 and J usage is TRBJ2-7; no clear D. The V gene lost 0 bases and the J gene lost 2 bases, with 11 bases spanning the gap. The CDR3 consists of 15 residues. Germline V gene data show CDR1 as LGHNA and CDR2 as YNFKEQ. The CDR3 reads CASSQDRAGTYEQYF. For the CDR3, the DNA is TGTGCCAGCAGCCAAGATAGGGCAGGTACCTACGAGCAGTACTTC.

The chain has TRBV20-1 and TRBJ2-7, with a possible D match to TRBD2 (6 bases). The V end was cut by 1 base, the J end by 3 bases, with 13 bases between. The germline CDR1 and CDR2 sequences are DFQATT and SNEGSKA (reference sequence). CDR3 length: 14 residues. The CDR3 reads CSARGERVFYEQYF. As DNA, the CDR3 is TGCAGTGCTAGAGGGGAGCGGGTGTTCTACGAGCAGTACTTC.

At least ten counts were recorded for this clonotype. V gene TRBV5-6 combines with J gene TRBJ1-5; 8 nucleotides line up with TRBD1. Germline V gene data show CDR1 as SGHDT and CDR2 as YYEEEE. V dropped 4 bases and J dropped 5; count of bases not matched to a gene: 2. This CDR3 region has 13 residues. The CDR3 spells CASSLQGDQPQHF. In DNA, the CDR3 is TGTGCCAGCAGCCTACAGGGGGATCAGCCCCAGCATTTT.

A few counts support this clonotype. Written as DNA, the CDR3 is TGTGCCAGCAGTTACTCGAGACTGGAAGGGAACAATGAGCAGTTCTTC. Residues: CASSYSRLEGNNEQFF. The genes are TRBV6-2 or TRBV6-3 and TRBJ2-1; D uncertain. The CDR3 runs 16 residues. Germline assignment: CDR1 MNHEY and CDR2 SVGEGT. V was cut by 0 bases and J by 5 bases, with 14 bases left in between.

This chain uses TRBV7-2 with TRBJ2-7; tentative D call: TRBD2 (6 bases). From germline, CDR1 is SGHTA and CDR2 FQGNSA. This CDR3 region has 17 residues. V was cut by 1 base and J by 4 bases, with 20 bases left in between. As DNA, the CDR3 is TGTGCCAGCAGCTTAGTCCCGACGGGACTCGCACCTTACGAGCAGTACTTC. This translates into CASSLVPTGLAPYEQYF. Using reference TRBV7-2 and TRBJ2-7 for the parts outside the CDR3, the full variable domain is GAGVSQSPSNKVTEKGKDVELRCDPISGHTALYWYRQSLGQGLEFLIYFQGNSAPDKSGLPSDRFSAERTGGSVSTLTIQRTQQEDSAVYLCASSLVPTGLAPYEQYFGPGTRLTVT.

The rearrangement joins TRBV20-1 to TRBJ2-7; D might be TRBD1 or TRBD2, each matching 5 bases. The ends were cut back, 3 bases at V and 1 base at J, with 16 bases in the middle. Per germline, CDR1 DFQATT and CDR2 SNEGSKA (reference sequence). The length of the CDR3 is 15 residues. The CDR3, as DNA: TGCAGTGCTAGCTCACCGGGACCAGATTCCTACGAGCAGTACTTC. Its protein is CSASSPGPDSYEQYF.

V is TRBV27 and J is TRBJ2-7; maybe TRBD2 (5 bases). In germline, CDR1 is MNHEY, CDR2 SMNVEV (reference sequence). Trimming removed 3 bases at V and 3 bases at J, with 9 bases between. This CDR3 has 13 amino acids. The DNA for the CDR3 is TGTGCCAGCAGTTTCGGACTTTACTACGAGCAGTACTTC. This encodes CASSFGLYYEQYF.

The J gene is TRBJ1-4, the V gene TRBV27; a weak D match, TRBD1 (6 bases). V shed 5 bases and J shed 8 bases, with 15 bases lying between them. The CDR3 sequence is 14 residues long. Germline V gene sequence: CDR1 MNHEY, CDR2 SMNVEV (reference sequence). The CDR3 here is CASSLRQVGEKLFF. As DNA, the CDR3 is TGTGCCAGCAGTCTCCGACAGGTCGGGGAAAAACTGTTTTTT.

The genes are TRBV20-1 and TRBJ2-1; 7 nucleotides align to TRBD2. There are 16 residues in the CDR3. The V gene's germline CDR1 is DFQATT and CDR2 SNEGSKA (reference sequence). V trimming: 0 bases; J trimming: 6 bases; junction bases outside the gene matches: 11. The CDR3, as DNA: TGCAGTGCTAGAGATTTGGGGACTATCGTGCTCAATGAGCAGTTCTTC. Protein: CSARDLGTIVLNEQFF.

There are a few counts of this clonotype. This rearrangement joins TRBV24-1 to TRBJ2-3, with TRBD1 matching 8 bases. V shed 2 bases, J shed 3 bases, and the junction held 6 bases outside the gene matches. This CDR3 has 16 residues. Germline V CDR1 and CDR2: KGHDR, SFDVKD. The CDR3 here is CATSDSGQGETDTQYF. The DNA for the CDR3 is TGTGCCACCAGTGATTCCGGACAGGGCGAGACAGATACGCAGTATTTT.

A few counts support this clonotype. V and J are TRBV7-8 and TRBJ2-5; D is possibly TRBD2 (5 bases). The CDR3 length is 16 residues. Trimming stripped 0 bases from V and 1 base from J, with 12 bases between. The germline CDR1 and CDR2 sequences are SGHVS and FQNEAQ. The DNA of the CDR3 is TGTGCCAGCAGCTTAGCGATGAGGGCCTCCCAAGAGACCCAGTACTTC. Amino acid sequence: CASSLAMRASQETQYF.

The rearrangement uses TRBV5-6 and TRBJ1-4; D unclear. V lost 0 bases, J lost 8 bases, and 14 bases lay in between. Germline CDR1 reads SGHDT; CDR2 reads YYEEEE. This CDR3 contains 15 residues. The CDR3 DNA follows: TGTGCCAGCAGCTTGGGGAGCGGGAGGCGCGAAAAACTGTTTTTT. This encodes CASSLGSGRREKLFF.

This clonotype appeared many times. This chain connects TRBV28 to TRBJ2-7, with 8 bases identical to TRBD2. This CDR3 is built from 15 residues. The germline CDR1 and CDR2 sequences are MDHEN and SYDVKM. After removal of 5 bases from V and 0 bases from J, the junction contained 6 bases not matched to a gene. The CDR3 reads CASSGSGSLSYEQYF. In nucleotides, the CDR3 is TGTGCCAGCAGTGGAAGCGGGAGCCTCTCCTACGAGCAGTACTTC.

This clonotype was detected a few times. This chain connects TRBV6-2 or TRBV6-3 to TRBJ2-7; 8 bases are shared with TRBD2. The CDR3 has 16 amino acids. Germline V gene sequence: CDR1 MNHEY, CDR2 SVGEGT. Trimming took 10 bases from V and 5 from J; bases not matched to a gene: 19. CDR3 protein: CATIPLPKAGVNEQYF. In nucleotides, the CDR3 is TGTGCCACCATACCCTTGCCCAAAGCGGGAGTAAACGAGCAGTACTTC.

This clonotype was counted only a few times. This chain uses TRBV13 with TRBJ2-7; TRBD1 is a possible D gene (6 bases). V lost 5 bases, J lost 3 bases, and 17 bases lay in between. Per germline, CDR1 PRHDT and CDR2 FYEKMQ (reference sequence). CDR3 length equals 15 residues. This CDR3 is CASSTLTGSLYEQYF. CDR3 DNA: TGTGCCAGCAGCACCCTCACAGGGAGTCTCTACGAGCAGTACTTC.

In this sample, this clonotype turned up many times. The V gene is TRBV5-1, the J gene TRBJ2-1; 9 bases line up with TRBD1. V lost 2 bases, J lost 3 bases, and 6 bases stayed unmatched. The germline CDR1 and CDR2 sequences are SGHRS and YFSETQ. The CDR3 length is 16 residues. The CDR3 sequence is CASSLIRDRVYNEQFF. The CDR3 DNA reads TGCGCCAGCAGCTTAATCCGGGACAGGGTCTACAATGAGCAGTTCTTC.

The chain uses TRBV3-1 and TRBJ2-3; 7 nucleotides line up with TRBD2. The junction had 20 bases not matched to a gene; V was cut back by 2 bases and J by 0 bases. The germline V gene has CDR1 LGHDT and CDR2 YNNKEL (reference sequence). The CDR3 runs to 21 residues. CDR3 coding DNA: TGTGCCAGCAGCCAACTGATTCCGGGAGGCCCCCCGCTCTCTAGCACAGATACGCAGTATTTT. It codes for CASSQLIPGGPPLSSTDTQYF.

In DNA, the CDR3 is TGTGCCAGCAGCCACTGGGACTTGGAGCAGTTCTTC. Translated, it gives CASSHWDLEQFF. This sequence joins TRBV14 and TRBJ2-1; maybe TRBD2 (6 bases). Germline CDR1 SGHDN, CDR2 FVKESK. The CDR3 has 12 residues. V lost 3 bases and J 10 bases, leaving 10 bases between the germline ends. Based on the CDR3 plus reference TRBV14 and TRBJ2-1, the full variable domain is EAGVTQFPSHSVIEKGQTVTLRCDPISGHDNLYWYRRVMGKEIKFLLHFVKESKQDESGMPNNRFLAERTGGTYSTLKVQPAELEDSGVYFCASSHWDLEQFFGPGTRLTVL.

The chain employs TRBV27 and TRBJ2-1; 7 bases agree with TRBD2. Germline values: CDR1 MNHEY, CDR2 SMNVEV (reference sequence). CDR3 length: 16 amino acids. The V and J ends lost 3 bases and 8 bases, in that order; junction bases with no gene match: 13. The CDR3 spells CASSLVAGDAYDEQFF. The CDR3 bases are TGTGCCAGCAGTTTGGTGGCGGGGGACGCTTATGATGAGCAGTTCTTC.

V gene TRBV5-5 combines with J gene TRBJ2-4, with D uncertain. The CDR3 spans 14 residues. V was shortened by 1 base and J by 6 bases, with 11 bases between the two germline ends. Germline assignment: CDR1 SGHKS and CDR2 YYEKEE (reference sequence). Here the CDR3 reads CASSLFAGTNIQYF. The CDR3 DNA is TGTGCCAGCAGCTTGTTCGCTGGCACAAACATTCAGTACTTC.

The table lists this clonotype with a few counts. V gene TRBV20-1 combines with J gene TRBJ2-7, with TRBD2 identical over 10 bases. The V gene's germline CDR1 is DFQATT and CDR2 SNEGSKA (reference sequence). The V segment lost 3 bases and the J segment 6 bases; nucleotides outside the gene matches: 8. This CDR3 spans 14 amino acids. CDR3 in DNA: TGCAGTGCTAGCCTTCTAGCGGGAGTTGCCGAGCAGTACTTC. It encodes CSASLLAGVAEQYF.

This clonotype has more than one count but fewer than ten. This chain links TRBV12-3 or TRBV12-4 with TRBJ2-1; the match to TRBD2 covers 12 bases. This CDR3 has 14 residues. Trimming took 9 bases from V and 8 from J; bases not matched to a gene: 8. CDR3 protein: CASARLAGVDEQFF. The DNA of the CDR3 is TGTGCCAGTGCAAGACTAGCGGGGGTGGATGAGCAGTTCTTC.

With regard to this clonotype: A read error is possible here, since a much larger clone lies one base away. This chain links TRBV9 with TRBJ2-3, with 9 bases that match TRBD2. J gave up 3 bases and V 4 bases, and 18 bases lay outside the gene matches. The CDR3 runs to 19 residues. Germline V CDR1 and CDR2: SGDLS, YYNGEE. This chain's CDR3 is CASSPCGRREGPLTDTQYF. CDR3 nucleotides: TGTGCCAGCAGCCCCTGCGGTAGGCGGGAGGGCCCCCTAACAGATACGCAGTATTTT.

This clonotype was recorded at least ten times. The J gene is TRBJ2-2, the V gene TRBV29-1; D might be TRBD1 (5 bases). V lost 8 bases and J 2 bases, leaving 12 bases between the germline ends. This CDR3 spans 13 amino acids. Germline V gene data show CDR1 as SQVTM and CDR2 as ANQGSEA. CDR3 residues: CSRETANTGELFF. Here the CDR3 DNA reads TGCAGCCGAGAGACAGCCAACACCGGGGAGCTGTTTTTT.